The clone carrying this T cell receptor (beta chain) was counted between two and nine times. As yet, its antigen is unknown. With 60 Vbeta and 13 Jbeta primers, the PCR was carried out. Assay: immunoSEQ multiplex PCR; the TCRdb copy retains only in-frame clones and omits some. The data show about 160,000 clones, approximately 80% seen once. The sample originates from a study of cytomegalovirus exposure and HLA in healthy donors. Study outcomes and limitations: DRB1 showed the most TCR associations and HLA-C the fewest in a later analysis, as rates varied by HLA locus. Information on immune exposure was restricted to one variable (CMV serostatus).

Per germline, CDR1 WNHNN and CDR2 SYGVQD (reference sequence). This CDR3 has 13 residues. V shed 4 bases and J 6 bases; nucleotides not matched to a gene: 6. The chain recombines TRBV10-1 with TRBJ2-7; TRBD1 aligns across 7 bases. This receptor was taken from a middle-aged woman in good health and CMV-seropositive. The sequencing sample was made of PBMCs. CDR3 sequence (DNA): TGCGCCAGCAGTGGAGGGGGCACGGGCGAGCAGTACTTC. Amino acids: CASSGGGTGEQYF.